This T cell receptor (beta chain) was retrieved from a study of blood T cell repertoires in COVID-19. Whole-study context: Researchers got acute and convalescent COVID-19 samples from the United States, Italy and Spain. The cDNA or gDNA used as material had been derived from T cells, B-cell-depleted T cells, or PBMCs.

This CDR3 has 16 amino acids. V was clipped by 3 bases and J by 0 bases, with 9 bases between them. Germline CDR1 and CDR2: MRHNA and SNTAGT. Patients at the Seattle site were enrolled during active infection and followed longitudinally. Sequenced by immunoSEQ multiplex PCR; TCRdb stores in-frame clones only, minus some. Of hundreds of thousands of clones listed, around 87% are singletons. The clonotype comes from a woman aged 55-75 years with COVID-19, enrolled during active disease. This rearrangement joins TRBV6-4 to TRBJ2-6; D is ambiguous. Sequenced input: peripheral blood. CDR3 nucleotides: TGTGCCAGCAGTGAAACTACTAACTCTGGGGCCAACGTCCTGACTTTC. This gives the protein CASSETTNSGANVLTF.